Described below is a single T cell receptor (beta chain) sequence and its context. The antigen remains unidentified. The record originates from a study of OX40 agonist ivuxolimab in advanced cancers. Study context: Dose-escalation patients were diagnosed with hepatocellular carcinoma, melanoma, renal cell cancer or head and neck cancer. Participants averaged approximately 60 years of age (range roughly 23 to 85) and were around 80% male.

The V gene end was trimmed by 4 bases and the J gene end by 10 bases; junction bases not matched to a gene: 2. This CDR3 is built from 11 residues. Germline CDR1 MNHNS, CDR2 SASEGT. TCRdb's copy holds only in-frame clones and misses some; the assay was immunoSEQ multiplex PCR. The sample consists of fewer than 45,000 clones, approximately 80% of them appearing once. Study results and caveats: By week 6 at 0.1 to 3.0 mg/kg, blood CD4+ and CD8+ T cells had expanded clonally.

The sequenced sample was CD4+ or CD8+ T cells sorted from blood, obtained in a trial of the OX40 agonist ivuxolimab. The sequence came from an adult with an advanced solid tumor such as melanoma, head and neck, liver or kidney cancer. The chain carries TRBV6-1 and TRBJ2-3; 7 nucleotides match TRBD1. DNA for the CDR3: TGTGCCAGCAGTGGAGGGGGCTCGCAGTATTTT. Encoded protein: CASSGGGSQYF.